This is a list of T cell receptor beta chains from one sample in a study of Ad26.COV2.S vaccination and SARS-CoV-2 variants. Sequencing used immunoSEQ multiplex PCR; TCRdb keeps in-frame clones, though not all of them. The sample has hundreds of thousands of clones; approximately 88% are singletons. The source was peripheral blood, collected in a trial of Ad26.COV2.S vaccine versus placebo. These receptors were taken from a person between 18 and 65 years old who received the Ad26.COV2.S COVID-19 vaccine or a placebo. Both conserved end residues are part of each CDR3. A D gene is named only where the DNA matches it firmly. Expanded clones get a size class; other rows say once, few or many, or leave the size out.

d_call | j_call | v_call | clone_size | cdr3_aa | cdr3_nt
NA | TRBJ1-1 | TRBV2 | NA | CASSGLLLNTEAFF | TGTGCCAGCAGCGGACTGTTGCTGAACACTGAAGCTTTCTTT
NA | TRBJ2-4 | TRBV12-3/TRBV12-4 | NA | CASSSATFIQYF | TGTGCCAGTTCCTCCGCCACCTTCATTCAGTACTTC
TRBD1 | TRBJ2-2 | TRBV7-3 | NA | CASSPWDRGETGELFF | TGTGCCAGCAGCCCGTGGGACAGGGGGGAGACCGGGGAGCTGTTTTTT
NA | TRBJ1-2 | TRBV24-1 | NA | CATSDRENYGYTF | TGTGCCACCAGTGATCGGGAGAACTATGGCTACACCTTC
NA | TRBJ2-3 | TRBV6-5 | NA | CASSYDGGGSTDTQYF | TGTGCCAGCAGTTACGATGGGGGAGGAAGCACAGATACGCAGTATTTT
TRBD1 | TRBJ2-3 | TRBV11-2 | NA | CASSLTTGGTDTQYF | TGTGCCAGCAGCTTAACGACAGGGGGGACAGATACGCAGTATTTT
NA | TRBJ2-5 | TRBV11-2 | NA | CASSTQTPIQETQYF | TGTGCCAGCAGCACCCAGACACCTATCCAAGAGACCCAGTACTTC
NA | TRBJ1-1 | TRBV5-8 | NA | CASSFQGYLNTEAFF | TGTGCCAGCAGCTTTCAGGGTTATTTGAACACTGAAGCTTTCTTT
NA | TRBJ2-3 | TRBV4-2 | few | CASSQDGGRDTQYF | TGTGCCAGCAGCCAAGATGGAGGAAGGGATACGCAGTATTTT
NA | TRBJ2-7 | TRBV19 | NA | CASSLTGGPYEQYF | TGTGCCAGTAGTCTAACCGGGGGACCCTACGAGCAGTACTTC
NA | TRBJ1-1 | TRBV12-3/TRBV12-4 | NA | CASSPIGGGEAFF | TGTGCCAGCAGTCCCATAGGGGGTGGTGAAGCTTTCTTT
TRBD1 | TRBJ2-7 | TRBV2 | NA | CASTRDRNYEQYF | TGTGCCAGCACTAGGGACAGGAACTACGAGCAGTACTTC
TRBD1 | TRBJ1-2 | TRBV18 | NA | CASSPATGGEYGYTF | TGTGCCAGCTCACCAGCGACAGGGGGCGAATATGGCTACACCTTC
NA | TRBJ1-1 | TRBV21-1 | NA | CASSKVVAVSWESTEAFF | TGTGCCAGCAGCAAAGTCGTAGCCGTCAGTTGGGAGTCCACTGAAGCTTTCTTT
NA | TRBJ1-6 | TRBV7-9 | NA | CASSRTQGIYNSPLHF | TGTGCCAGCAGCCGAACACAGGGAATCTATAATTCACCCCTCCACTTT
NA | TRBJ2-1 | TRBV5-1 | NA | CASSPTAAHRDEQFF | TGCGCCAGCAGCCCCACGGCGGCCCATAGGGATGAGCAGTTCTTC
NA | TRBJ1-2 | TRBV3-1/TRBV3-2 | NA | CASSLLPNRESTF | TGTGCCAGCAGCTTACTGCCTAACAGGGAATCCACCTTC
NA | TRBJ1-1 | TRBV30 | NA | CAWSPSIRTQGAFF | TGTGCCTGGAGTCCCAGTATAAGAACCCAGGGAGCTTTCTTT
TRBD1 | TRBJ2-5 | TRBV19 | NA | CASSKGDRGRETQYF | TGTGCCAGTAGTAAGGGGGACAGGGGCCGCGAGACCCAGTACTTC
NA | TRBJ2-1 | TRBV9 | NA | CASSVSSVLGMQFF | TGTGCCAGCAGCGTATCTAGCGTTTTAGGGATGCAGTTCTTC
TRBD1 | TRBJ2-5 | TRBV4-3 | NA | CASSQFPAGGVETQYF | TGCGCCAGCAGCCAATTTCCGGCAGGGGGCGTAGAGACCCAGTACTTC
NA | TRBJ2-1 | TRBV11-3 | NA | CASSLERVGEQFF | TGTGCCAGCAGCTTAGAAAGAGTTGGGGAGCAGTTCTTC
NA | TRBJ1-3 | TRBV4-3 | NA | CASSQGGSSGNTIYF | TGCGCCAGCAGCCAGGGGGGGAGCTCTGGAAACACCATATATTTT
TRBD1 | TRBJ1-1 | TRBV6-5 | NA | CASRPTGGKSKAFF | TGTGCCAGCAGGCCGACAGGGGGAAAGAGTAAAGCTTTCTTT
NA | TRBJ2-7 | TRBV10-2 | NA | CASSKVWYEQYF | TGCGCCAGCAGTAAAGTATGGTACGAGCAGTACTTC
NA | TRBJ1-6 | TRBV3-1/TRBV3-2 | NA | CASSQEANSPLHF | TGTGCCAGCAGCCAAGAAGCCAATTCACCCCTCCACTTT
NA | TRBJ1-5 | TRBV2 | NA | CASKLGGVSNQPQHF | TGTGCCAGCAAGCTAGGGGGAGTAAGCAATCAGCCCCAGCATTTT
TRBD2 | TRBJ2-5 | TRBV19 | NA | CASSIWRGGQSETQYF | TGTGCCAGTAGTATATGGCGGGGGGGCCAATCGGAGACCCAGTACTTC
NA | TRBJ2-1 | TRBV29-1 | NA | CSGDPGKDNEQFF | TGCAGCGGCGACCCCGGAAAAGACAATGAGCAGTTCTTC
TRBD1 | TRBJ1-4 | TRBV6-5 | NA | CASSYRDREKLFF | TGTGCCAGCAGTTACCGGGACAGAGAAAAACTGTTTTTT
NA | TRBJ1-1 | TRBV3-1/TRBV3-2 | NA | CASSQGPGTNTEAFF | TGTGCCAGCAGCCAAGGCCCCGGGACGAACACTGAAGCTTTCTTT
NA | TRBJ2-1 | TRBV4-2 | NA | CASSQDRRGYDEQFF | TGTGCCAGCAGCCAAGATAGACGGGGGTATGATGAGCAGTTCTTC
NA | TRBJ2-1 | TRBV24-1 | NA | CATSEEGDNEQFF | TGTGCCACCAGTGAAGAGGGGGACAATGAGCAGTTCTTC
NA | TRBJ2-1 | TRBV12-3/TRBV12-4 | NA | CASSRGTYNEQFF | TGTGCCAGCTCACGGGGGACCTACAATGAGCAGTTCTTC
NA | TRBJ2-5 | TRBV7-2 | NA | CASSLRSTGAGETQYF | TGTGCCAGCAGCTTACGCTCTACAGGGGCGGGGGAGACCCAGTACTTC
TRBD1 | TRBJ1-6 | TRBV7-9 | few | CASSLGQGGSPLHF | TGTGCCAGCAGCTTGGGACAGGGAGGTTCACCCCTCCACTTT
TRBD1 | TRBJ1-5 | TRBV5-1 | NA | CASSLGDRNQPQHF | TGCGCCAGCAGCTTGGGGGACAGAAATCAGCCCCAGCATTTT